Shown below are 25 T cell receptor beta chains from a single sample sequenced in a study of cytomegalovirus exposure and HLA in healthy donors (dated by TCRdb to about 2017). The protocol used for the library was the immunoSEQ multiplex PCR assay. TCRdb carries this immuneACCESS record with in-frame sequences only. Its versions omit some clonotypes, under half of them owing to an unresolved V gene in the studies checked, with the rest unexplained. This sample holds 350,000 or so clones; roughly 90% were observed only once. The leading ten clones occupy 0.75% to 0.85% of the sample. The material sequenced was PBMCs. The origin of the receptors is a woman between 18 and 29 years old in good health and CMV-seronegative.

This chain links TRBV14 with TRBJ2-7; weak D call: TRBD2 (7 bases). V lost 1 base and J 2 bases, leaving 15 bases between the germline ends. The germline gives CDR1 SGHDN, CDR2 FVKESK. This CDR3 has 16 residues. The CDR3 sequence is CASSQVPGEGPYEQYF. DNA for the CDR3: TGTGCCAGCAGCCAAGTCCCAGGGGAGGGGCCCTACGAGCAGTACTTC.

The sample holds a few counts of this clone. The CDR3: CASSYNRYEAFF. The CDR3 DNA reads as TGTGCCAGCAGTTACAATCGGTATGAAGCTTTCTTT. The V and J genes are TRBV6-5 and TRBJ1-1; D is unresolved. From germline, CDR1 is MNHEY and CDR2 SVGAGI. This CDR3 is built from 12 residues. V lost 2 bases, J lost 7 bases, and 8 bases lay in between.

The V and J genes are TRBV7-6 and TRBJ1-3; D is uncertain. The germline CDR1 and CDR2 sequences are SGHVS and FNYEAQ. The CDR3 is 15 amino acids. V was clipped by 5 bases and J by 4 bases, with 15 bases between them. The CDR3 here is CASSQPNVQGNTIYF. For the CDR3, the DNA is TGTGCCAGCAGCCAACCCAATGTACAGGGAAACACCATATATTTT. Full variable domain (remainder filled in from reference TRBV7-6 and TRBJ1-3): GAGVSQSPRYKVTKRGQDVALRCDPISGHVSLYWYRQALGQGPEFLTYFNYEAQQDKSGLPNDRFSAERPEGSISTLTIQRTEQRDSAMYRCASSQPNVQGNTIYFGEGSWLTVV.

This clone was recorded once. This chain uses TRBV5-1 with TRBJ1-1, with a possible D match to TRBD1 (6 bases). Between the trimmed V and J ends, which lost 4 bases and 0 bases, there was a span of 16 bases. This CDR3 is built from 16 residues. In germline, CDR1 is SGHRS, CDR2 YFSETQ. CDR3 region: CASSPMGGGLNTEAFF. The CDR3 DNA sequence: TGCGCCAGCAGCCCCATGGGGGGGGGCTTGAACACTGAAGCTTTCTTT.

The rearrangement joins TRBV1 to TRBJ2-1; no DNA check was done on the table's D call, TRBD1. TRBV1 is shown as a pseudogene. The length of the CDR3 is 13 residues. The CDR3 DNA reads as TGCACCAGCAGCCAAGTCAGGTCGGCCGAGCAGTTCTTC. Translating gives CTSSQVRSAEQFF.

The chain joins TRBV27 to TRBJ2-3, with D maybe TRBD2 (6 bases). The CDR3 runs to 16 residues. The germline V gene has CDR1 MNHEY and CDR2 SMNVEV (reference sequence). The V and J ends lost 6 bases and 2 bases respectively, with 18 bases between them. The CDR3: CASSPTGGELTDTQYF. The CDR3 DNA is TGTGCCAGCAGCCCCACCGGCGGGGAACTCACAGATACGCAGTATTTT.

This chain joins TRBV5-1 and TRBJ2-1, with D perhaps TRBD2 (5 bases). V shed 5 bases and J shed 0 bases, with 12 bases lying between them. The CDR3 loop spans 15 amino acids. Per germline, CDR1 SGHRS and CDR2 YFSETQ. In DNA, the CDR3 is TGCGCCAGCAGGGACTCCTTACGCTCCTACAATGAGCAGTTCTTC. This codes for CASRDSLRSYNEQFF.

The CDR3 loop is CAEDSNQPQHF. The CDR3 DNA reads as TGTGCGGAGGATAGCAATCAGCCCCAGCATTTT. The chain has TRBV9 and TRBJ1-5; D not certain. The CDR3 consists of 11 residues. Germline CDR1 SGDLS, CDR2 YYNGEE.

The J gene is TRBJ1-1, the V gene TRBV6-5, with a possible D match to TRBD1 (5 bases). The germline CDR1 and CDR2 sequences are MNHEY and SVGAGI. The V gene lost 8 bases and the J gene lost 6 bases, with 19 bases spanning the gap. The CDR3 length is 14 residues. The CDR3 nucleotides are TGTGCCAGCGCAGGTTGGGGGGATTACCCTGAAGCTTTCTTT. This sequence encodes CASAGWGDYPEAFF.

V usage is TRBV25-1 and J usage is TRBJ1-1, with a weak D call TRBD1 (6 bases). CDR3 size: 16 residues. CDR1 is MGHDK, CDR2 SYGVNS, per germline. Trimming cost V 5 bases and J 1 base, with 17 bases left between them. The CDR3 loop reads CASSFGAGAGNTEAFF. The CDR3 DNA reads as TGTGCCAGCAGTTTTGGGGCGGGGGCCGGGAACACTGAAGCTTTCTTT.

This chain connects TRBV21-1 to TRBJ2-7; TRBD1, the table's D call, was not compared with the DNA. TRBV21-1 is a listed pseudogene. The CDR3 is 14 residues long. The CDR3 protein is CASSETGAAYEQYF. In DNA form, the CDR3 reads TGTGCCAGCAGTGAGACAGGGGCGGCCTACGAGCAGTACTTC.

J is TRBJ2-5 and V is TRBV5-1; no definite D call. Trimming took 5 bases from V and 0 from J, leaving 5 bases between them. The length of the CDR3 is 12 residues. Germline V gene sequence: CDR1 SGHRS, CDR2 YFSETQ. CDR3: CASRIDQETQYF. CDR3 sequence (DNA): TGCGCCAGCAGAATAGACCAAGAGACCCAGTACTTC.

A few counts support this clone. In DNA, the CDR3 is TGTGCCAGCAGTTCACAAAACAGGGGGTGGTACGAGCAGTACTTC. Translating it yields CASSSQNRGWYEQYF. The chain joins TRBV6-5 to TRBJ2-7; the match to TRBD1 covers 8 bases. The germline V gene encodes CDR1 MNHEY and CDR2 SVGAGI. The CDR3 is 15 residues long. J gave up 4 bases and V 4 bases, and 9 bases lay outside the gene matches.

This chain uses TRBV29-1 with TRBJ2-7; possibly TRBD2 for D (6 bases). The CDR3 runs to 12 residues. Trimming took off 6 bases at V and 5 bases at J, with 14 bases between the two ends. Germline CDR1 SQVTM, CDR2 ANQGSEA. The CDR3: CSVLGGSHEQYF. In DNA form, the CDR3 reads TGCAGCGTCCTTGGGGGGAGCCACGAGCAGTACTTC.

The chain has TRBV7-8 and TRBJ1-2, with D hard to call. Trimming cost V 0 bases and J 4 bases, with 18 bases left between them. Germline loops: CDR1 SGHVS, CDR2 FQNEAQ. The CDR3 loop spans 17 amino acids. CDR3 sequence reads: CASSLADVLGTIYGYTF. The CDR3 DNA reads TGTGCCAGCAGCTTAGCCGACGTGCTAGGTACAATCTATGGCTACACCTTC.

V usage is TRBV7-9 and J usage is TRBJ2-1; 7 bases match TRBD1. V shed 3 bases, J shed 9 bases, and the junction held 5 bases outside the gene matches. The CDR3 has 13 amino acids. Germline CDR1 and CDR2: SEHNR and FQNEAQ (reference sequence). The CDR3 loop is CASSLSQGIEQFF. For the CDR3, the DNA is TGTGCCAGCAGCTTGTCACAGGGGATTGAGCAGTTCTTC.

This chain links TRBV6-5 with TRBJ2-1, with 8 nucleotides matching TRBD2. Trimming at V came to 1 base and at J to 2 bases, leaving 4 bases not matched to a gene. CDR3 length equals 16 residues. The germline V gene encodes CDR1 MNHEY and CDR2 SVGAGI. CDR3 amino acids: CASSYFGTRAYNEQFF. The CDR3 DNA reads TGTGCCAGCAGTTACTTTGGGACTAGGGCCTACAATGAGCAGTTCTTC.

This sequence joins TRBV7-2 and TRBJ1-2; the match to TRBD1 covers 10 bases. This CDR3 comprises 14 residues. Trimming took 5 bases from V and 5 from J; bases not matched to a gene: 5. Germline CDR1 and CDR2: SGHTA and FQGNSA. CDR3 in amino acids: CASSPDRGRYGYTF. DNA of the CDR3: TGTGCCAGCAGCCCGGACAGGGGGAGGTATGGCTACACCTTC.

The V and J genes are TRBV7-9 and TRBJ2-7; 11 bases line up with TRBD2. The CDR3 has 17 residues. Trimming removed 1 base from V and 3 bases from J; junction bases left unmatched: 8. CDR1 SEHNR and CDR2 FQNEAQ come from the germline V gene (reference sequence). CDR3 sequence: CASSLEHGTSGVYEQYF. The CDR3, as DNA: TGTGCCAGCAGCTTAGAGCACGGGACTAGCGGAGTCTACGAGCAGTACTTC.

V and J are TRBV5-4 and TRBJ2-4; 9 positions agree with TRBD2. The CDR3 covers 14 residues. With 4 bases clipped from V and 6 bases from J, the junction kept 5 bases outside the gene matches. Germline V gene lookup returns CDR1 SGHNT and CDR2 YYREEE (reference sequence). CDR3 nucleotides: TGTGCCAGCAGCCTACAACTAGCGGGAAACATTCAGTACTTC. This gives the protein CASSLQLAGNIQYF.

V and J are TRBV6-5 and TRBJ1-4, with 7 bases lining up with TRBD1. The CDR3 length is 14 residues. Germline assignment: CDR1 MNHEY and CDR2 SVGAGI. V was pared by 2 bases and J by 8 bases, with 5 bases of the junction left unmatched. CDR3 DNA sequence: TGTGCCAGCAGTTACAGGGGGCTGGGGGAAAAACTGTTTTTT. This sequence encodes CASSYRGLGEKLFF.

The chain couples TRBV5-4 to TRBJ2-1; 9 bases are a match to TRBD2. V dropped 1 base and J dropped 5; count of bases not matched to a gene: 4. Germline CDR1 is SGHNT and CDR2 is YYREEE (reference sequence). This CDR3 spans 15 amino acids. The CDR3 reads CASSLIAGAHNEQFF. The CDR3 DNA is TGTGCCAGCAGCTTGATAGCGGGAGCCCACAATGAGCAGTTCTTC.

The gene calls are TRBV5-6 and TRBJ2-3, with 7 nucleotides matching TRBD2. The junction had 7 bases not matched to a gene; V was cut back by 4 bases and J by 2 bases. The CDR3 totals 15 residues. Germline assignment: CDR1 SGHDT and CDR2 YYEEEE. The CDR3 nucleotides are TGTGCCAGCAGCCTACAAGCGGGAAACACAGATACGCAGTATTTT. This sequence encodes CASSLQAGNTDTQYF.

The V and J genes are TRBV5-4 and TRBJ1-2; D perhaps matches TRBD1 (6 bases). Germline CDR1 reads SGHNT; CDR2 reads YYREEE (reference sequence). V lost 4 bases, J lost 7 bases, and 20 bases lay in between. The CDR3 has 15 amino acids. In nucleotides, the CDR3 is TGTGCCAGCAGCGATGGACAGTCCCCTTTCCGTGGCTACACCTTC. Residues: CASSDGQSPFRGYTF.

This sequence joins TRBV5-6 and TRBJ2-7; 12 bases match TRBD2. The germline V gene encodes CDR1 SGHDT and CDR2 YYEEEE. Germline trimming cut 4 bases from V and 0 bases from J; bases unmatched to any gene: 5. The CDR3 sequence is 16 residues long. The CDR3 nucleotides are TGTGCCAGCAGCACCGGACTAGCGGGACTCTCCTACGAGCAGTACTTC. This sequence encodes CASSTGLAGLSYEQYF. Full variable domain (remainder filled in from reference TRBV5-6 and TRBJ2-7): DAGVTQSPTHLIKTRGQQVTLRCSPKSGHDTVSWYQQALGQGPQFIFQYYEEEERQRGNFPDRFSGHQFPNYSSELNVNALLLGDSALYLCASSTGLAGLSYEQYFGPGTRLTVT.